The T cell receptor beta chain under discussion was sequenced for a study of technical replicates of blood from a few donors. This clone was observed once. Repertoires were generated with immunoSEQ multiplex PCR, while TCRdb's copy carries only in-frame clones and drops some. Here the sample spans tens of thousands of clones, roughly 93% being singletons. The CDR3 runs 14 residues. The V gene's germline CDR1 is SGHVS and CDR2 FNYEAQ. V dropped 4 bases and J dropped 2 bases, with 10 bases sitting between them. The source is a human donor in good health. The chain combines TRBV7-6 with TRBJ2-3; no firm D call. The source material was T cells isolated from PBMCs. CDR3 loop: CASSSPADTDTQYF. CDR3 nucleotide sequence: TGTGCCAGCAGCTCCCCCGCGGACACAGATACGCAGTATTTT.